The 12 T cell receptor beta chains listed next were all sequenced from one sample in a study of blood T cell repertoires in COVID-19. Sequencing used immunoSEQ multiplex PCR; TCRdb keeps in-frame clones, though not all of them. Of about 98,000 clones in the sample, around nine tenths were seen once. Specimen: peripheral blood. The receptors stem from a man aged 50 to 59 with acute or convalescent COVID-19.

The V call is TRBV4-2, the J call TRBJ2-7, with 16 bases matching TRBD2. The CDR3 runs 21 residues. The V gene's germline CDR1 is LGHNA and CDR2 YNFKEQ. V dropped 4 bases and J dropped 6; count of bases not matched to a gene: 21. CDR3 residues: CASSPPGANVGLAGGPLEQYF. CDR3 nucleotides: TGTGCCAGCAGCCCGCCGGGGGCGAATGTGGGACTAGCGGGAGGGCCTCTCGAGCAGTACTTC.

The V gene is TRBV5-1, the J gene TRBJ2-1, with a possible D match to TRBD2 (5 bases). Germline lookup yields CDR1 SGHRS and CDR2 YFSETQ. V dropped 0 bases and J dropped 0 bases, with 7 bases sitting between them. This CDR3 is built from 15 residues. This CDR3 is CASSLGESSYNEQFF. The CDR3 DNA is TGCGCCAGCAGCTTGGGGGAGAGCTCCTACAATGAGCAGTTCTTC.

This chain uses TRBV15 with TRBJ2-3, with a weak D call TRBD2 (6 bases). The CDR3 totals 15 residues. Germline V lookup: CDR1 LNHNV, CDR2 YYDKDF (reference sequence). V was trimmed by 6 bases and J by 3 bases, leaving 16 bases between them. The CDR3: CATRQRARSTDTQYF. The CDR3 nucleotides are TGTGCCACCAGGCAGCGGGCGAGGTCTACAGATACGCAGTATTTT. Full variable domain (remainder filled in from reference TRBV15 and TRBJ2-3): DAMVIQNPRYQVTQFGKPVTLSCSQTLNHNVMYWYQQKSSQAPKLLFHYYDKDFNNEADTPDNFQSRRPNTSFCFLDIRSPGLGDTAMYLCATRQRARSTDTQYFGPGTRLTVL.

V is TRBV6-5 and J is TRBJ1-2; D may be TRBD1 (6 bases). Germline CDR1 and CDR2: MNHEY and SVGAGI. V was shortened by 5 bases and J by 5 bases, with 9 bases between the two germline ends. This CDR3 region has 12 residues. CDR3 nucleotide sequence: TGTGCCAGCAGTCAAACAGGGTATGGCTACACCTTC. This translates into CASSQTGYGYTF.

CDR3 residues: CASSVGGSGDEKLFF. In nucleotides, the CDR3 is TGTGCCAGCAGCGTAGGAGGGTCCGGGGATGAAAAACTGTTTTTT. This chain joins TRBV9 and TRBJ1-4; D is unresolved. This CDR3 contains 15 residues. Germline loops: CDR1 SGDLS, CDR2 YYNGEE. Trimming left V 0 bases short and J 6 bases short, with 12 bases between.

V gene TRBV4-1 combines with J gene TRBJ2-5; 9 bases line up with TRBD2. There are 16 residues in the CDR3. Germline assignment: CDR1 MGHRA and CDR2 YSYEKL. V shed 1 base, J shed 2 bases, and the junction held 5 bases outside the gene matches. CDR3 in amino acids: CASSQVGLAGQETQYF. The CDR3 DNA follows: TGCGCCAGCAGCCAAGTAGGCCTAGCGGGACAAGAGACCCAGTACTTC.

The chain uses TRBV7-9 and TRBJ2-1, with TRBD2 as a possible D gene (7 bases). CDR3 length equals 19 residues. Trimming took 4 bases from V and 1 from J, leaving 23 bases between them. Germline V gene lookup returns CDR1 SEHNR and CDR2 FQNEAQ (reference sequence). The CDR3 DNA follows: TGTGCCAGCAGCTCCGGGGGCGGGAGTGATATCGGGTCCTACAATGAGCAGTTCTTC. This translates into CASSSGGGSDIGSYNEQFF. The variable domain in full, completed from reference TRBV7-9 and TRBJ2-1, reads DTGVSQNPRHKITKRGQNVTFRCDPISEHNRLYWYRQTLGQGPEFLTYFQNEAQLEKSRLLSDRFSAERPKGSFSTLEIQRTEQGDSAMYLCASSSGGGSDIGSYNEQFFGPGTRLTVL.

As concerns this clone: The junction shows a germline mismatch at one end, possibly a read error. The V and J genes are TRBV6-1 and TRBJ1-5; no reliable D call. The CDR3 is 12 amino acids. Germline CDR1 reads MNHNS; CDR2 reads SASEGT. CDR3 DNA: TGTGCCAGCAGTGAAGCTGGGTCCGGGGAAAATTTT. It encodes CASSEAGSGENF.

The V gene is TRBV19, the J gene TRBJ1-1, with D maybe TRBD1 (6 bases). This CDR3 comprises 14 residues. V lost 9 bases and J lost 0, with 14 bases in between. CDR1 LNHDA and CDR2 SQIVND come from the germline V gene (reference sequence). CDR3 DNA sequence: TGTGCCAGCAAGAACCAGGGGATGAACACTGAAGCTTTCTTT. Its translation is CASKNQGMNTEAFF.

The DNA of the CDR3 is TGTGCCATCAGTGATAGGGGGGGTACAGATACGCAGTATTTT. Its protein product is CAISDRGGTDTQYF. The rearrangement joins TRBV10-3 to TRBJ2-3; maybe TRBD2 (7 bases). Deletions cut 3 bases from V and 3 bases from J, with 10 bases between. From germline, CDR1 is ENHRY and CDR2 SYGVKD. The CDR3 length is 14 residues.

This chain links TRBV12-3 or TRBV12-4 with TRBJ2-1, with 9 bases matching TRBD1. The CDR3 totals 12 residues. The ends lost 5 bases at V and 9 bases at J; junction bases unmatched: 2. CDR3 residues: CASSRQGGEQFF. CDR3 in DNA: TGTGCCAGCAGTAGACAGGGGGGTGAGCAGTTCTTC.

V usage is TRBV21-1 and J usage is TRBJ2-3; the table gives TRBD2 as D, unverified against the DNA. TRBV21-1 is a pseudogene. The CDR3 totals 14 residues. The CDR3 here is CASSRRDARYTQYF. The CDR3 DNA follows: TGTGCCAGCAGCAGGCGGGACGCTCGTTATACGCAGTATTTT.